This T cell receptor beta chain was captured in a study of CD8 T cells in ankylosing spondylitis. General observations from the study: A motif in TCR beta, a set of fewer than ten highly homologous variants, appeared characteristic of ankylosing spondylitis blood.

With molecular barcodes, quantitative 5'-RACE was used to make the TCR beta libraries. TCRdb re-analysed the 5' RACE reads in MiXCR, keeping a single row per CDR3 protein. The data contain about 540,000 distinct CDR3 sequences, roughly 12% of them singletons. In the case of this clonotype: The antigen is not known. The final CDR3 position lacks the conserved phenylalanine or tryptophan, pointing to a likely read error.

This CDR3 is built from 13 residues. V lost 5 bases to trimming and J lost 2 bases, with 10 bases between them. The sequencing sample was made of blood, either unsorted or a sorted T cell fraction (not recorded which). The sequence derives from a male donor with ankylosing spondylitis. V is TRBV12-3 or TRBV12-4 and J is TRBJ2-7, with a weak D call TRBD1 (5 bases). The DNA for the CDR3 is TGTGCCAGCAGTCACAGGAGTCCCTACGAGCAGTACCTC. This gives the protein CASSHRSPYEQYL.